This T cell receptor beta chain came from a study of T cells in Graves' hyperthyroidism and ophthalmopathy. Each ophthalmopathy patient scored at least 3 on the Clinical Activity Score and at least 4 on NOSPECS grade, with duration under 3 months. This CDR3 spans 14 amino acids. The ends were cut back, 0 bases at V and 6 bases at J, with 12 bases in the middle. The germline V gene has CDR1 SGDLS and CDR2 YYNGEE. Amplified TCR beta CDR3 regions came from RNA transcripts. An initial round of RT-PCR targeting the TCR CDR3 relied on the HTBI primer set. TCRdb re-analysed the multiplex PCR reads in MiXCR, keeping a single row per CDR3 protein. The sample consists of about 640,000 distinct CDR3 sequences, less than 25% of them appearing once. A few counts support this clonotype.

Material: blood. This clonotype was obtained from a man aged 30 to 39 with Graves' ophthalmopathy. This chain connects TRBV9 to TRBJ1-1, with no clear D. The CDR3 DNA reads TGTGCCAGCAGCGTAGACCTTAAGAGGCCTGAAGCTTTCTTT. This sequence encodes CASSVDLKRPEAFF.